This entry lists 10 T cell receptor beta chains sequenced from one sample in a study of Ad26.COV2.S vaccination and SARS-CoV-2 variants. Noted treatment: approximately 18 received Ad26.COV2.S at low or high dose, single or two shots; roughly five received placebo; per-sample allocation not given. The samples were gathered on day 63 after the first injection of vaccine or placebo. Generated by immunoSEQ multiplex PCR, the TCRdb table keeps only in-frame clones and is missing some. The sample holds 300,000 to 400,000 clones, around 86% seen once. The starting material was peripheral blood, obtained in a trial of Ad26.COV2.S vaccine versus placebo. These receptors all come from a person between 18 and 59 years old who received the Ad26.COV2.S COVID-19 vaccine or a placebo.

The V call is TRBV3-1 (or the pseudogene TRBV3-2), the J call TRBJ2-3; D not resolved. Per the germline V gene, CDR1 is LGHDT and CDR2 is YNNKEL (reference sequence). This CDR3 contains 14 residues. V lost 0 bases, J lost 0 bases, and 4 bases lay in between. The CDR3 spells CASSQDLSTDTQYF. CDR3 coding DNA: TGTGCCAGCAGCCAAGATCTAAGCACAGATACGCAGTATTTT.

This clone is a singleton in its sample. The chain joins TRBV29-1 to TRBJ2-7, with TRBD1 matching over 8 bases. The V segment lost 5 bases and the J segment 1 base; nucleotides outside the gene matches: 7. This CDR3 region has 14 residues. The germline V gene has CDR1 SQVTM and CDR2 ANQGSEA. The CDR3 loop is CSVCRTGSSYEQYF. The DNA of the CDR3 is TGCAGCGTTTGTCGGACAGGGAGTTCCTACGAGCAGTACTTC.

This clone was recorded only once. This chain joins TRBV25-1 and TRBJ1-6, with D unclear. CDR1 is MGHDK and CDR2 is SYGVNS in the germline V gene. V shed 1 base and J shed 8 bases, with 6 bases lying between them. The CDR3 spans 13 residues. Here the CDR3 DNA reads TGTGCCAGCAGTGAATTGCGGGATTCACCCCTCCACTTT. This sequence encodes CASSELRDSPLHF.

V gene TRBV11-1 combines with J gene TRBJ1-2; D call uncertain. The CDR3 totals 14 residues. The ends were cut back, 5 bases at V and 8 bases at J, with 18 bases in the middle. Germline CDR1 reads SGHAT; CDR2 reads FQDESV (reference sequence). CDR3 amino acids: CASSARPRTSGYTF. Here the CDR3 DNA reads TGTGCCAGCAGCGCTCGTCCCCGGACGAGCGGCTACACCTTC. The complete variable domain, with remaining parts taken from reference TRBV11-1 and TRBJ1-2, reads EAEVAQSPRYKITEKSQAVAFWCDPISGHATLYWYRQILGQGPELLVQFQDESVVDDSQLPKDRFSAERLKGVDSTLKIQPAELGDSAMYLCASSARPRTSGYTFGSGTRLTVV.

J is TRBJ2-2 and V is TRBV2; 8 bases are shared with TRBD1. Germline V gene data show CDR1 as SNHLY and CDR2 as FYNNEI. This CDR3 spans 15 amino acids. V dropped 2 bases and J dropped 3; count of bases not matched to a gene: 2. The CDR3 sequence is CASSEQTGDTGELFF. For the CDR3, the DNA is TGTGCCAGCAGTGAACAGACAGGGGACACCGGGGAGCTGTTTTTT.

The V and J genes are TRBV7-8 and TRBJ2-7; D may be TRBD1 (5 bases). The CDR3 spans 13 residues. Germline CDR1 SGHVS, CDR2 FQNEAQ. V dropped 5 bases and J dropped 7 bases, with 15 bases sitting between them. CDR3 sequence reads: CASSRTRESEQYF. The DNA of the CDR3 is TGTGCCAGCAGCAGGACACGTGAGAGTGAGCAGTACTTC.

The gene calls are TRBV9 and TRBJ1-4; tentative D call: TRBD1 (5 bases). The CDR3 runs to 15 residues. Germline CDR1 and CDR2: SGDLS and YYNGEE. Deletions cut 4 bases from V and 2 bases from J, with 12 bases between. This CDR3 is CASSPMGRTNEKLFF. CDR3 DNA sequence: TGTGCCAGCAGCCCCATGGGACGGACTAATGAAAAACTGTTTTTT.

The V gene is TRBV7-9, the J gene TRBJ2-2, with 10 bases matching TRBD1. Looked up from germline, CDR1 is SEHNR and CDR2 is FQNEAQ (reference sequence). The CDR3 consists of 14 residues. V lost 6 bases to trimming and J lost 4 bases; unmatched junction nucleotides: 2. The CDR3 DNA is TGTGCCAGCAGGCGGACAGGGGGCACCGGGGAGCTGTTTTTT. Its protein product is CASRRTGGTGELFF.

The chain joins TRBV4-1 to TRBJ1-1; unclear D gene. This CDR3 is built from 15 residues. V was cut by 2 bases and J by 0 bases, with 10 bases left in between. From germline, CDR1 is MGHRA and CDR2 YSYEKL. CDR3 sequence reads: CASSQLFTVNTEAFF. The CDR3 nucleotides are TGCGCCAGCAGCCAACTATTCACTGTGAACACTGAAGCTTTCTTT.

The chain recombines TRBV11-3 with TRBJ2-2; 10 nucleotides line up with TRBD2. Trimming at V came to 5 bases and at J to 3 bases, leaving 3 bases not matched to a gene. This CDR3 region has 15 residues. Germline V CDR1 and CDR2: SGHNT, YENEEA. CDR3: CASSPLAGDTGELFF. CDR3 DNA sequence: TGTGCCAGCAGCCCTCTAGCGGGAGACACCGGGGAGCTGTTTTTT. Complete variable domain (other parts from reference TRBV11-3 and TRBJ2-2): EAGVVQSPRYKIIEKKQPVAFWCNPISGHNTLYWYLQNLGQGPELLIRYENEEAVDDSQLPKDRFSAERLKGVDSTLKIQPAELGDSAVYLCASSPLAGDTGELFFGEGSRLTVL.